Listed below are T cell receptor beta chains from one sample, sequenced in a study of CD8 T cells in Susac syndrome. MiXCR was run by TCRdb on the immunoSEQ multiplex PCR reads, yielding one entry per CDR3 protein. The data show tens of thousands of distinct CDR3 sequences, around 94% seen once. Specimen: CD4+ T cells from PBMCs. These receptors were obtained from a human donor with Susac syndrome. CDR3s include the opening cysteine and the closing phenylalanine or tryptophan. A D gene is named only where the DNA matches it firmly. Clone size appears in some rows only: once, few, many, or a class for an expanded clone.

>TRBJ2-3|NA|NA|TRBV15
TGTGCCACCAGGGGCCCGAGCACAGATACGCAGTATTTT
CATRGPSTDTQYF
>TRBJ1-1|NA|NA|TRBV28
TGTGCCAGCAAGGGCGCCTCTTTGATGAACACTGAAGCTTTCTTT
CASKGASLMNTEAFF
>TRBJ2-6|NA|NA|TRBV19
TGTGCCAGTTTTGAGTACACCGGCGGGGCCAACGTCCTGACTTTC
CASFEYTGGANVLTF
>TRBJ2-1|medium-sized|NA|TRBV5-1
TGTGCCAGCAGCTTAGCTTCGGGGGCATACAATGAGCAGTTCTTC
CASSLASGAYNEQFF
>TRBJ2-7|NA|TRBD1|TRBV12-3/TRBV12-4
TGTGCCAGCAGTCCGCCCGGGACAGGGGGCGAGCAGTACTTC
CASSPPGTGGEQYF
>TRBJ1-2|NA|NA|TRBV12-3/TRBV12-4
TGTGCCAGCAGTGTCGTCCGGGGGAACTATGGCTACACCTTC
CASSVVRGNYGYTF
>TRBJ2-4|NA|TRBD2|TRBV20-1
TGCAGTGCTGCCCTCATTCTAGCGGGTTCGGAAAACATTCAGTACTTC
CSAALILAGSENIQYF
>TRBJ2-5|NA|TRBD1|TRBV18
TGTGCCAGCTCACCACAGGGGGCCCAAGAGACCCAGTACTTC
CASSPQGAQETQYF
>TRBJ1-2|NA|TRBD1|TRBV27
TGTGCCAGCAGTTGGTCCCAGGGGGCTGGCTATGGCTACACCTTC
CASSWSQGAGYGYTF
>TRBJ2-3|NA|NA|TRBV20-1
TGCAGTGCAGCTCCCAGGCCCCCCGATACGCAGTATTTT
CSAAPRPPDTQYF
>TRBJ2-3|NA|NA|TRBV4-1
TGCGCCAGCAGGCGGGGACCCCTTAGCACAGATACGCAGTATTTT
CASRRGPLSTDTQYF
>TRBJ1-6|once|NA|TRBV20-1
TGCAGTGCTAGCGGGGGCGATTCACCCCTCCACTTT
CSASGGDSPLHF
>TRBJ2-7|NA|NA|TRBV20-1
TGCAGTGCTGATTACCAGCAGGATTCGGGTGAGCAGTACTTC
CSADYQQDSGEQYF
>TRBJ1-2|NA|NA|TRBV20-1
TGCAGTGCTAAGGGGGTCCGGGGGGGCTACACCTTC
CSAKGVRGGYTF
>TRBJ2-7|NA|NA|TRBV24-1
TGTGCCACCAGTGATTCGGCCAGAGAGCAGTACTTC
CATSDSAREQYF
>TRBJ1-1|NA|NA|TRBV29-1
TGCAGCGGGAGCCGGGGAAGGGACACTGAAGCTTTCTTT
CSGSRGRDTEAFF
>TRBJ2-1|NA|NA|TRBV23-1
TGCGCCAGCAGTCAACCTCGGGGGACTCAGCCGTACAGCTCCTACAATGAGCAGTTCTTC
CASSQPRGTQPYSSYNEQFF
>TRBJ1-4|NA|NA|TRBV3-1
TGTGCCAGCAGCCGTGGGCCTTCAACTAATGAAAAACTGTTTTTT
CASSRGPSTNEKLFF
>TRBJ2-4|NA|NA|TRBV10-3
TGTGCCATCAGTGAGACAGGTTCAAACATTCAGTACTTC
CAISETGSNIQYF
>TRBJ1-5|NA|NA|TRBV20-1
TGCAGTGCTCTCCATGACAGCTGGCTAGGCAATCAGCCCCAGCATTTT
CSALHDSWLGNQPQHF
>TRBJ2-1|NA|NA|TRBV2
TGTGCCAGCAAGAGGAGGCCGGAGCAGTTCTTC
CASKRRPEQFF
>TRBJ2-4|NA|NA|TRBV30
TGTGCCACTGCCCGGGGAGCCAAAAACATTCAGTACTTC
CATARGAKNIQYF
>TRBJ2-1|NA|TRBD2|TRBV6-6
TGTGCCAGCACTCCCCTAGCGGGGGGGTCGGATGAGCAGTTCTTC
CASTPLAGGSDEQFF
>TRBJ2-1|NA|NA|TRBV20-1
TGCAGTGCTAGAGCGGACAATGAGCAGTTCTTC
CSARADNEQFF
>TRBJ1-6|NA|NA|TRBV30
TGTGCCTGGAGTGTCGTAACTACTAATTCACCCCTCCACTTT
CAWSVVTTNSPLHF
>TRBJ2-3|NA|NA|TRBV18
TGTGCCAGCTCGATGGGACCAGATACGCAGTATTTT
CASSMGPDTQYF
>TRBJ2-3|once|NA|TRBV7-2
TGTGCCAGCAGCTTAGAGGGGGGGCCTAGCACAGATACGCAGTATTTT
CASSLEGGPSTDTQYF
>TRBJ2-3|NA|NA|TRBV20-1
TGCAGTGCTAGAGATACCTGGAACACAGATACGCAGTATTTT
CSARDTWNTDTQYF
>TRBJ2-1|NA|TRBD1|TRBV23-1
TGCGCCAGCAGTCTTCACAGGGGTCCCCCTCCCCGTTACAATGAGCAGTTCTTC
CASSLHRGPPPRYNEQFF
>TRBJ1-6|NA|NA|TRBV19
TGTGCCAGTAGTATATTTGTACAGAAGAATTCACCCCTCCACTTT
CASSIFVQKNSPLHF
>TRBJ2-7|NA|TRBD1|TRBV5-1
TGCGCCAGCAGCCTCCAGGGACAGGGGTCCTACGAGCAGTACTTC
CASSLQGQGSYEQYF
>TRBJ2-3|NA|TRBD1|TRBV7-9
TGTGCCAGCAGCCTCGGGGACAGCAGCACAGATACGCAGTATTTT
CASSLGDSSTDTQYF
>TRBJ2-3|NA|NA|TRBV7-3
TGTGCCAGCAGCTTAGAGGCTAGACCGGGAACAGATACGCAGTATTTT
CASSLEARPGTDTQYF
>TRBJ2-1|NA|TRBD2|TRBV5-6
TGTGCCAGCAGCTCGATCGTCGTGAGACTAGCGGGGAGGGATGAGCAGTTCTTC
CASSSIVVRLAGRDEQFF
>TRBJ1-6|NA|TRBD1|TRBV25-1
TGTGCCAGCACCGAGAGGACAGGGGAGGTTTCACCCCTCCACTTT
CASTERTGEVSPLHF
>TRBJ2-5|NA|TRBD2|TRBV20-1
TGCAGTGCTAGTACGGCTAGCGGGCTCCAAAGGGAGACCCAGTACTTC
CSASTASGLQRETQYF
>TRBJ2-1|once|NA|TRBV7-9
TGTGCCAGCAGCTTACAGGACAATGAGCAGTTCTTC
CASSLQDNEQFF
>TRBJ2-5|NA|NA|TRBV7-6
TGTGCCAGCAGCTTCAACCTGGGGTACCAAGAGACCCAGTACTTC
CASSFNLGYQETQYF
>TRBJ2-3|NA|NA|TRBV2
TGTGCCAGCAGTGACAGGGGGTCGGGACTAAACACAGATACGCAGTATTTT
CASSDRGSGLNTDTQYF
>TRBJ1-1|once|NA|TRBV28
TGTGCCAGCCTAGGACGGGGGAACACTGAAGCTTTCTTT
CASLGRGNTEAFF
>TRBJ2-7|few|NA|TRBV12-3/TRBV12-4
TGTGCCAGCAGTTTGAAATACGAGCAGTACTTC
CASSLKYEQYF
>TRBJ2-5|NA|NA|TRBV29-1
TGCAGCGTGGGGGGAGACGTGGGAGAGACCCAGTACTTC
CSVGGDVGETQYF
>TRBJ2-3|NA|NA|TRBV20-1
TGCAGTGCAAGCTGGGACCGAGGCGGGACAGATACGCAGTATTTT
CSASWDRGGTDTQYF